Shown below are 21 T cell receptor beta chains from a single sample sequenced in a study of blood T cell repertoires in COVID-19. Assay used: immunoSEQ multiplex PCR; TCRdb lists only in-frame clones, some missing. The profile shows about 210,000 clones, roughly 79% of them singletons. Sequenced: PBMCs or T cells enriched from blood (not recorded which). These TCRs come from a woman aged 45-60 years with acute COVID-19.

The chain joins TRBV7-9 to TRBJ1-2, with D unclear. Germline V gene sequence: CDR1 SEHNR, CDR2 FQNEAQ (reference sequence). Trimming removed 5 bases at V and 6 bases at J, with 16 bases between. The CDR3 extends over 14 amino acids. In DNA form, the CDR3 reads TGTGCCAGCAGCAAATCCAGCGGAGGTAATGGCTACACCTTC. The encoded protein is CASSKSSGGNGYTF.

The rearrangement joins TRBV28 to TRBJ2-7, with a tentative D call TRBD1 (6 bases). The ends were cut back, 6 bases at V and 5 bases at J, with 14 bases in the middle. The germline V gene has CDR1 MDHEN and CDR2 SYDVKM. The CDR3 length is 13 residues. The CDR3 spells CASREQGSHEQYF. The CDR3 DNA reads TGTGCCAGCAGGGAACAGGGATCCCACGAGCAGTACTTC.

The chain combines TRBV18 with TRBJ1-1; D is uncertain. The ends were cut back, 2 bases at V and 4 bases at J, with 11 bases in the middle. The CDR3 spans 14 residues. The V gene's germline CDR1 is KGHSH and CDR2 LQKENI. The CDR3 loop is CASSPARAPTEAFF. The CDR3 DNA reads as TGTGCCAGCTCACCAGCGAGGGCGCCCACTGAAGCTTTCTTT.

This chain links TRBV18 with TRBJ1-4; tentative D call: TRBD1 (5 bases). V was shortened by 6 bases and J by 5 bases, with 13 bases between the two germline ends. The CDR3 length is 14 residues. Germline V CDR1 and CDR2: KGHSH, LQKENI. The CDR3 coding sequence is TGTGCCAGCTCGCCCAGGGAGGCGAATGAAAAACTGTTTTTT. Its protein product is CASSPREANEKLFF.

The chain is built from TRBV7-8 and TRBJ1-2, with 7 bases lining up with TRBD1. Germline V gene data show CDR1 as SGHVS and CDR2 as FQNEAQ. The CDR3 has 13 residues. V trimming: 3 bases; J trimming: 7 bases; junction bases outside the gene matches: 5. This CDR3 is CASSLTGRSGYTF. Here the CDR3 DNA reads TGTGCCAGCAGCTTGACAGGGAGAAGTGGCTACACCTTC.

This chain links TRBV27 with TRBJ2-2, with 8 positions matching TRBD2. CDR3 length: 13 amino acids. With V trimmed by 5 bases and J by 6 bases, 2 bases remained unmatched. Per the germline V gene, CDR1 is MNHEY and CDR2 is SMNVEV (reference sequence). The CDR3 loop is CASSHGGAGELFF. The CDR3 DNA sequence: TGTGCCAGCAGTCACGGGGGGGCCGGGGAGCTGTTTTTT.

This chain links TRBV4-1 with TRBJ2-7; D might be TRBD1 (5 bases). The CDR3 is 16 residues long. Trimming removed 1 base from V and 5 bases from J, with 18 bases in between. The germline V gene has CDR1 MGHRA and CDR2 YSYEKL. The CDR3 spells CASSQGQTPILHEQYF. As DNA, the CDR3 is TGCGCCAGCAGCCAAGGACAGACGCCGATTTTACACGAGCAGTACTTC.

The J gene is TRBJ2-7, the V gene TRBV28; D gene uncertain. Germline V gene data show CDR1 as MDHEN and CDR2 as SYDVKM. CDR3 length equals 14 residues. With 3 bases removed from V and 2 bases from J, the gap between germline ends came to 11 bases. The CDR3 DNA reads as TGTGCCAGCAGTTTCTCTATGCCCCCCTACGAGCAGTACTTC. This codes for CASSFSMPPYEQYF.

The chain links TRBV4-1 to TRBJ2-6, with D perhaps TRBD1 (5 bases). CDR3 length: 19 residues. Deletions cut 0 bases from V and 6 bases from J, with 21 bases between. Germline V gene lookup returns CDR1 MGHRA and CDR2 YSYEKL. CDR3 sequence: CASSQDSNRPGQMANVLTF. The CDR3 DNA sequence: TGCGCCAGCAGCCAAGATTCGAACCGGCCAGGGCAAATGGCCAACGTCCTGACTTTC.

This rearrangement joins TRBV7-8 to TRBJ1-1, with TRBD1 identical over 9 bases. The CDR3 has 14 amino acids. Unmatched junction bases numbered 10, after V lost 8 bases and J lost 6 bases. Germline V gene data show CDR1 as SGHVS and CDR2 as FQNEAQ. This CDR3 reads CASARRDRDAEAFF. The CDR3 DNA follows: TGTGCCAGCGCGAGAAGGGACAGGGACGCTGAAGCTTTCTTT.

The gene calls are TRBV7-2 and TRBJ2-5, with 7 bases lining up with TRBD1. CDR1 is SGHTA and CDR2 is FQGNSA in the germline V gene. There are 14 residues in the CDR3. V lost 5 bases, J lost 1 base, and 4 bases stayed unmatched. CDR3 sequence (DNA): TGTGCCAGCAGCCCGGGACAGCTCCAAGAGACCCAGTACTTC. Translating it yields CASSPGQLQETQYF.

A remark on this clone: Its ends do not fully match the called genes, so a read error is possible. The chain recombines TRBV10-3 with TRBJ2-7; 8 bases are a match to TRBD2. The CDR3 has 18 residues. Germline-derived CDR1 and CDR2 are ENHRY and SYGVKD. The CDR3 coding sequence is TGTGTCATCAGGGGACTAGGAACCCTAATTAGCGACACCTACGAGCAGTACTTC. Amino acid sequence: CVIRGLGTLISDTYEQYF.

The chain joins TRBV5-1 to TRBJ2-3; D might be TRBD2 (6 bases). The V end was cut by 4 bases, the J end by 1 base, with 10 bases between. CDR3 length: 14 amino acids. The V gene's germline CDR1 is SGHRS and CDR2 YFSETQ. CDR3 DNA sequence: TGCGCCAGCAGCATGGGGGGAGGCACAGATACGCAGTATTTT. Protein product: CASSMGGGTDTQYF.

V and J are TRBV21-1 and TRBJ1-4; the table's TRBD1 call for D was not verified on the DNA. TRBV21-1 is described as a pseudogene. The CDR3 contains 13 residues. The CDR3 spells CASPRQGQQKLFF. DNA of the CDR3: TGTGCCAGTCCCCGACAGGGGCAACAAAAACTGTTTTTT.

V is TRBV10-1 and J is TRBJ2-7; 9 bases fit TRBD1. This CDR3 contains 16 residues. Losses at the gene ends were 1 base for V and 4 bases for J; bases not matched to a gene: 8. Germline loops: CDR1 WNHNN, CDR2 SYGVQD (reference sequence). The CDR3 nucleotides read TGCGCCAGCAGTGAGTTACGACAGGGGGATCGGTACGAGCAGTACTTC. It translates to CASSELRQGDRYEQYF.

V is TRBV15 and J is TRBJ1-2; D is perhaps TRBD1 (5 bases). The length of the CDR3 is 14 residues. Trimming took 3 bases from V and 2 from J, leaving 10 bases between them. Germline CDR1 and CDR2: LNHNV and YYDKDF (reference sequence). The CDR3 coding sequence is TGTGCCACCAGCAGGACAGAGCTCAACTATGGCTACACCTTC. It specifies CATSRTELNYGYTF.

The chain carries TRBV7-9 and TRBJ1-1, with D tentatively TRBD1 (6 bases). CDR1 is SEHNR, CDR2 FQNEAQ, per germline (reference sequence). V gave up 5 bases and J gave up 8 bases, with 12 bases separating them. The CDR3 loop spans 12 amino acids. Written as DNA, the CDR3 is TGTGCCAGCAGCCCAGGACAGAGGGAAGCTTTCTTT. Encoded protein: CASSPGQREAFF.

The rearrangement joins TRBV11-2 to TRBJ2-1, with a possible D match to TRBD2 (6 bases). Per the germline V gene, CDR1 is SGHAT and CDR2 is FQNNGV. Trimming took 6 bases from V and 2 from J, leaving 14 bases between them. The CDR3 contains 15 residues. CDR3 DNA sequence: TGTGCCAGCAGGTCGAGCTGGGGGGCCTACAATGAGCAGTTCTTC. Its protein product is CASRSSWGAYNEQFF.

Remarks on this clone: Other nucleotide sequences in the sample specify the same CDR3. J is TRBJ1-6 and V is TRBV18; 7 bases map to TRBD1. Trimming cost V 6 bases and J 7 bases; bases outside gene matches: 3. The CDR3 has 13 residues. Germline V gene data show CDR1 as KGHSH and CDR2 as LQKENI. The CDR3 spells CASSPDRNSPLHF. For the CDR3, the DNA is TGTGCCAGCTCCCCGGACAGGAATTCACCCCTCCACTTT.

V and J are TRBV7-3 and TRBJ1-6; TRBD1 agrees at 8 bases. This CDR3 contains 17 residues. The V gene's germline CDR1 is SGHTA and CDR2 FQGTGA. Losses at the gene ends were 5 bases for V and 7 bases for J; bases not matched to a gene: 13. CDR3 loop: CASSSGGGQAFNSPLHF. The CDR3 DNA reads as TGTGCCAGCAGCAGTGGCGGGGGACAGGCCTTCAATTCACCCCTCCACTTT. The full variable domain, in which reference TRBV7-3 and TRBJ1-6 provide the parts outside the CDR3, is GAGVSQTPSNKVTEKGKYVELRCDPISGHTALYWYRQSLGQGPEFLIYFQGTGAADDSGLPNDRFFAVRPEGSVSTLKIQRTERGDSAVYLCASSSGGGQAFNSPLHFGNGTRLTVT.

The chain is built from TRBV9 and TRBJ1-2, with 7 positions matching TRBD1. Germline CDR1 and CDR2: SGDLS and YYNGEE. The CDR3 sequence is 15 residues long. V lost 0 bases and J lost 6; bases outside the gene matches: 8. CDR3 coding DNA: TGTGCCAGCAGCGTAGCAGGGACAGTAACACATGGCTACACCTTC. Its protein is CASSVAGTVTHGYTF.